A single T cell receptor beta chain is shown here with its context. Its antigen remains unidentified. The CDR3 has 15 amino acids. Germline V CDR1 and CDR2: LGHNA, YNFKEQ. Trimming shortened V by 4 bases and J by 1 base, and 13 bases separated the two germline ends. The data were obtained in a study of cytomegalovirus exposure and HLA in healthy donors. Study-wide results and caveats: The authors listed 150 to 200 TCR beta chains as cytomegalovirus-associated. In a later analysis, donors in an Asian-associated ancestry cluster reportedly had fewer N-insertions in productive TCRs than the cohort mean.

PCR primers comprised 60 Vbeta and 13 Jbeta primers. Method: immunoSEQ multiplex PCR; TCRdb's copy keeps in-frame clones and lacks some. The sample holds around 240,000 clones, over 80% seen once. This clonotype was sampled from a woman in her thirties or forties in good health and CMV-seropositive. The chain is built from TRBV4-2 and TRBJ1-1; D perhaps matches TRBD1 (5 bases). Source material: PBMCs. In DNA form, the CDR3 reads TGTGCCAGCAGCCGCGGCGGGACGCCGAACACTGAAGCTTTCTTT. As protein: CASSRGGTPNTEAFF.